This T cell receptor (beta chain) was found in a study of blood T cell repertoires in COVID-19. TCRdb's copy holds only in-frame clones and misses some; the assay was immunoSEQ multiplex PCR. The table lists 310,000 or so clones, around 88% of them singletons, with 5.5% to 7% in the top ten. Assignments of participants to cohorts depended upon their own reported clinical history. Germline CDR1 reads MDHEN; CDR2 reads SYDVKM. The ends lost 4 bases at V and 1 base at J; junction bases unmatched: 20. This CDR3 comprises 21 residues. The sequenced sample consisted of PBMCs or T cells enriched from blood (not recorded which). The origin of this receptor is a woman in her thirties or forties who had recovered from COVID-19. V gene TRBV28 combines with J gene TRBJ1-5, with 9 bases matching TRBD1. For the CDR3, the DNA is TGTGCCAGCAGTTATGCAACAAAGTGGACAGGGGTAGGTCGGAGCAATCAGCCCCAGCATTTT. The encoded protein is CASSYATKWTGVGRSNQPQHF.